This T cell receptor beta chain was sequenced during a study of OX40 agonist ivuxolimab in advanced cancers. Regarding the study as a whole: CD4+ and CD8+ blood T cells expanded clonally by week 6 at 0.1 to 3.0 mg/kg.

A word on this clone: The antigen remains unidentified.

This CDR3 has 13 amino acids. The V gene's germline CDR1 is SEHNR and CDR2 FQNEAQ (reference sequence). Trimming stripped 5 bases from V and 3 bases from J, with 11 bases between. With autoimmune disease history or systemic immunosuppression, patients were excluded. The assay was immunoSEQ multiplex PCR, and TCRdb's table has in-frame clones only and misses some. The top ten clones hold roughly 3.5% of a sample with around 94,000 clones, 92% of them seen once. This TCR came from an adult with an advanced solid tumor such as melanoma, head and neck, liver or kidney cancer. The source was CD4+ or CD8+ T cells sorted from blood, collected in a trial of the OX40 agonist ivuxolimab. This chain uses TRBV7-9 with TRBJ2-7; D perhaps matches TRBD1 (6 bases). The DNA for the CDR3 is TGTGCCAGCAGCCACAGGGTACTCTACGAGCAGTACTTC. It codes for CASSHRVLYEQYF.